This T cell receptor beta chain is from a study of T cells in localized non-small cell lung cancer. Findings and limits, study-wide: Within adjacent lung there appeared a median approximately 58 of the top 100 tumor clones.

The trim removed 1 base at V and 2 bases at J, leaving 3 bases unmatched. This CDR3 is 17 amino acids long. The V gene's germline CDR1 is SGHAT and CDR2 FQNNGV. Profiled with immunoSEQ multiplex PCR; TCRdb holds only in-frame clones, not every one. Of 40,000 to 65,000 clones listed, 85% to 90% are singletons. Note on this clone: Antigen specificity is unknown.

The clonotype was recovered from a female donor with stage II lung adenocarcinoma. The gene calls are TRBV11-2 and TRBJ2-1, with 12 bases identical to TRBD2. The sequencing here drew on PBMCs, taken before any cancer treatment. CDR3 nucleotide sequence: TGTGCCAGCAGCTTAGTAGGACTAGCGGGGCCCTACAATGAGCAGTTCTTC. Amino acid sequence: CASSLVGLAGPYNEQFF.